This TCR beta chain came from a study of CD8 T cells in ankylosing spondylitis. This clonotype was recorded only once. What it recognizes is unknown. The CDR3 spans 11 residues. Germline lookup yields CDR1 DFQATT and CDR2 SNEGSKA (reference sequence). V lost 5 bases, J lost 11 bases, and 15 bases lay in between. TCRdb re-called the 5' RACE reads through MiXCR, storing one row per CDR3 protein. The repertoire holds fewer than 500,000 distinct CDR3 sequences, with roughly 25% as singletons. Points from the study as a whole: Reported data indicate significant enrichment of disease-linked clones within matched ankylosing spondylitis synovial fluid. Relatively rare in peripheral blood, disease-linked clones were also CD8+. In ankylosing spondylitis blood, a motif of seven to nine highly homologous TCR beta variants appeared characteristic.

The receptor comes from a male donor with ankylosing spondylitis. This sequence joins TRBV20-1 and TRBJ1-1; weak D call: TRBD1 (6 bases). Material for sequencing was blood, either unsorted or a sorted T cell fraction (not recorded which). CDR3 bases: TGCAGTGCTCCCTGGGCCGGACAGGCTTTCTTT. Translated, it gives CSAPWAGQAFF.